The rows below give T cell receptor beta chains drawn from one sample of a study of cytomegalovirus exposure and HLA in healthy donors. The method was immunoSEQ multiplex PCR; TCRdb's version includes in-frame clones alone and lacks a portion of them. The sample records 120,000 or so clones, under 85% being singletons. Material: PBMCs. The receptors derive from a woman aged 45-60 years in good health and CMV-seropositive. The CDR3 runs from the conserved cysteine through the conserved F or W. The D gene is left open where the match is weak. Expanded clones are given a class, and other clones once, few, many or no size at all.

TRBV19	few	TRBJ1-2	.	TGTGCCAGTAGCAGACAGTCCTATGGCTACACCTTC	CASSRQSYGYTF
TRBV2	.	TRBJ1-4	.	TGTGCCAGCAGTGGGCCGGGACAACGAAATGAAAAACTGTTTTTT	CASSGPGQRNEKLFF
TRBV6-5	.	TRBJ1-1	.	TGTGCCAGCACCATTAGTATGAACACTGAAGCTTTCTTT	CASTISMNTEAFF
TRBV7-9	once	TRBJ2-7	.	TGTGCCAGCAGCACGCGATTGTCCTACGAGCAGTACTTC	CASSTRLSYEQYF
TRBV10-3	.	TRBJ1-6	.	TGTGCCATCAGTGATGAGGTTTCACCCCTCCACTTT	CAISDEVSPLHF
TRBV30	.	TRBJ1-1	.	TGTGCCTGGACGCGGACTGAAGCTTTCTTT	CAWTRTEAFF
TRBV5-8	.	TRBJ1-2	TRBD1	TGTGCCAGCAGCCGGGGACAGGGGGCAGAGGACTACACCTTC	CASSRGQGAEDYTF
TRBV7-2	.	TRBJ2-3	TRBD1	TGTGCCAGCAGCTTAGCCGGGACAGGGGTTGTTGATACGCAGTATTTT	CASSLAGTGVVDTQYF
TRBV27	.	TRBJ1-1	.	TGTGCCAGCAGAACTACAGGATCTTTCACTGAAGCTTTCTTT	CASRTTGSFTEAFF
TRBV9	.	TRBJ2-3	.	TGTGCCAGCAGCGTAGACCCGGGGTTCACTAGCACAGATACGCAGTATTTT	CASSVDPGFTSTDTQYF
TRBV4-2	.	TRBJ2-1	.	TGTGCCAGCAGCCAAGATTTGGGGGCTTTGTCCTACAATGAGCAGTTCTTC	CASSQDLGALSYNEQFF
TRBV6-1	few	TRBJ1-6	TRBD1	TGTGCCAGCAGTGTTCGGCAGGGGGATTCACCCCTCCACTTT	CASSVRQGDSPLHF
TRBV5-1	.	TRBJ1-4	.	TGCGCCAGCAGCCCCAGTGAGGATGAAAAACTGTTTTTT	CASSPSEDEKLFF
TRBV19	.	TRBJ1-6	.	TGTGCCAGTAGTAACCGGGGATCACCCCTCCACTTT	CASSNRGSPLHF
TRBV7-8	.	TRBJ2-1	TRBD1	TGTGCCAGCAGACGCCGACCGGGACAGAAACGTGGGGATGAGCAGTTCTTC	CASRRRPGQKRGDEQFF
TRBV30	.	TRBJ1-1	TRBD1	TGTGCCTGGACTAACCCGGGACAGATGAAGACTGAAGCTTTCTTT	CAWTNPGQMKTEAFF
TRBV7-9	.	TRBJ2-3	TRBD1	TGTTCCAGCAGCTCGACAGGGTTGCAGTATTTT	CSSSSTGLQYF
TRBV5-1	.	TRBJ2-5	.	TGCGCCAGCAGCCCGGGGGATCTGGAGACCCAGTACTTC	CASSPGDLETQYF
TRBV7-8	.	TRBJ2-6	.	TGTGCCAGCAGCTTAGCCGACAGCCTCCCAGGGTCTGGGGCCAACGTCCTGACTTTC	CASSLADSLPGSGANVLTF
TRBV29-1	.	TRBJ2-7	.	TGCAGCGTTCGTCAGGGCTCCTACGAGCAGTACTTC	CSVRQGSYEQYF
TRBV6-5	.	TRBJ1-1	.	TGTGCCAGCAGTTACTATTCAGGGCGGACTGAAGCTTTCTTT	CASSYYSGRTEAFF
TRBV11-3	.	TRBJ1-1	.	TGTGCCAGCCTTCTCCGGGCGGGGACTGAAGCTTTCTTT	CASLLRAGTEAFF
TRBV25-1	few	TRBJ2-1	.	TGTGCCAGCATCGATACGGGTCGCCCGGACAATGAGCAGTTCTTC	CASIDTGRPDNEQFF
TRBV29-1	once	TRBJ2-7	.	TGCAGCGTTACCCAGGGATTGGGCCCCTACGAGCAGTACTTC	CSVTQGLGPYEQYF
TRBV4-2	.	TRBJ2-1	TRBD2	TGTGCCAGCAGCACCGGACTAGCGGGGCCTAATGACAATGAGCAGTTCTTC	CASSTGLAGPNDNEQFF
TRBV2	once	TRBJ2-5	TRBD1	TGTGCCAACACCAGGGGGCGGCAAGAGACCCAGTACTTC	CANTRGRQETQYF